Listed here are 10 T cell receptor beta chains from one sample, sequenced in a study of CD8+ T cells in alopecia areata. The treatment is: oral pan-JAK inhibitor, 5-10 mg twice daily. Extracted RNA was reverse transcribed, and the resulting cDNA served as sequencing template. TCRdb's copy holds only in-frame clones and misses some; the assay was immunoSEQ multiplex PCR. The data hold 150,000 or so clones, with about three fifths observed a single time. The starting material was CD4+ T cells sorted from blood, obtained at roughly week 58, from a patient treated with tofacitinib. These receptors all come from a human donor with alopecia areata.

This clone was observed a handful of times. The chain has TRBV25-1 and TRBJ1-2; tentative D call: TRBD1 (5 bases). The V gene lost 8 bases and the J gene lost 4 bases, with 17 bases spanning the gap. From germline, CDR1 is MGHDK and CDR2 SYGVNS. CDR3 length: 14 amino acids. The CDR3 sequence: CASVPSGGTYGYTF. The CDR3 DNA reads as TGTGCCAGCGTACCAAGCGGCGGGACCTATGGCTACACCTTC.

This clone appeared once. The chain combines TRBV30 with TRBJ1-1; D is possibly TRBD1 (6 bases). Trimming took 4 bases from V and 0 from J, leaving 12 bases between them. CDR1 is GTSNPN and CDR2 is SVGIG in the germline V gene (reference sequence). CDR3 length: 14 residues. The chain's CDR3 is CAWMAGVVNTEAFF. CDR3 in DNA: TGTGCCTGGATGGCAGGGGTGGTGAACACTGAAGCTTTCTTT.

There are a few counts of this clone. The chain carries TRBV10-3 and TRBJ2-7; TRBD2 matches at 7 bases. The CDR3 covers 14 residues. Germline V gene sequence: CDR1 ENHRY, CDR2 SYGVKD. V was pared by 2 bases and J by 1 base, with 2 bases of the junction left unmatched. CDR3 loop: CAISERTRSYEQYF. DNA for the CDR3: TGTGCCATCAGTGAGCGGACTAGGTCCTACGAGCAGTACTTC.

The DNA for the CDR3 is TGTGCCAGCAGCCAAGAGTGGCGGGCAGGGCATAACACTGAAGCTTTCTTT. Translated: CASSQEWRAGHNTEAFF. The genes are TRBV14 and TRBJ1-1; perhaps TRBD1 as D (5 bases). Trimming took off 0 bases at V and 2 bases at J, with 16 bases between the two ends. The CDR3 spans 17 residues. CDR1 is SGHDN, CDR2 FVKESK, per germline.

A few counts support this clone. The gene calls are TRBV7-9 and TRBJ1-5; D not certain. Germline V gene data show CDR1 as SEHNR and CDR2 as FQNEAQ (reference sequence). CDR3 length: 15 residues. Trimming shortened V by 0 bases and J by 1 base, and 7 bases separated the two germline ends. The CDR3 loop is CASSLASVSNQPQHF. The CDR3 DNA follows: TGTGCCAGCAGCTTAGCGTCAGTGAGCAATCAGCCCCAGCATTTT.

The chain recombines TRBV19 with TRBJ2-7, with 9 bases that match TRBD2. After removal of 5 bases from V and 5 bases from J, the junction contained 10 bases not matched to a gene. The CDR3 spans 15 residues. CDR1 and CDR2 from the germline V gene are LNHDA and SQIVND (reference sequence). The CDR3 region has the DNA TGTGCCAGTAGTCACAGGACAGCGGGAGGCGACGAGCAGTACTTC. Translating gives CASSHRTAGGDEQYF.

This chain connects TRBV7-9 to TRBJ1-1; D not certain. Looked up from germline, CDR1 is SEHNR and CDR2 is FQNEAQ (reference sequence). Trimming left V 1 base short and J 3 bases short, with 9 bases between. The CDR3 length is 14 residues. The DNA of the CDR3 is TGTGCCAGCAGCTTAGGGGAAATAGACACTGAAGCTTTCTTT. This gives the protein CASSLGEIDTEAFF.

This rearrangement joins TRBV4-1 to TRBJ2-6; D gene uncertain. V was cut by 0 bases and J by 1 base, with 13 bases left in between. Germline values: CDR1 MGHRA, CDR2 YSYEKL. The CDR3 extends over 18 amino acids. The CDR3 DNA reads TGCGCCAGCAGCCAAGAGGATGGCGCGGTTTCTGGGGCCAACGTCCTGACTTTC. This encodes CASSQEDGAVSGANVLTF.

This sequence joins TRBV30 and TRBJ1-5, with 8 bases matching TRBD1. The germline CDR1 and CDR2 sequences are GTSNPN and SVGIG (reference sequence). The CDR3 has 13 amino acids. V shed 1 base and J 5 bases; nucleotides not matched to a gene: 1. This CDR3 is CAWSAGGHQPQHF. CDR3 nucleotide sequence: TGTGCCTGGAGTGCAGGGGGCCATCAGCCCCAGCATTTT. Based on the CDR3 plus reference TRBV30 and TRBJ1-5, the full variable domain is SQTIHQWPATLVQPVGSPLSLECTVEGTSNPNLYWYRQAAGRGLQLLFYSVGIGQISSEVPQNLSASRPQDRQFILSSKKLLLSDSGFYLCAWSAGGHQPQHFGDGTRLSIL.

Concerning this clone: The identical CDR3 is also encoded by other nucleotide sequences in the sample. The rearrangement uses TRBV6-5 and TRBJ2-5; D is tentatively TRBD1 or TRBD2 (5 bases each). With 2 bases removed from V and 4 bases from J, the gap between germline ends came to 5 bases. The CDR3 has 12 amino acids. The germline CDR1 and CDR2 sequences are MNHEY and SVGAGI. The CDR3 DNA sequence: TGTGCCAGCAGTTACGGGGGAGAGACCCAGTACTTC. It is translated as CASSYGGETQYF.